The 2 T cell receptor beta chains given below trace back to one sample, sequenced in a study of CD8+ T cells in alopecia areata. Sequencing used cDNA as its template, made by extracting RNA and reverse transcribing it. Repertoires were generated with immunoSEQ multiplex PCR, while TCRdb's copy carries only in-frame clones and drops some. The table records about 200,000 clones, approximately 38% of them present only once. Treatment meaning: oral pan-JAK inhibitor, 5-10 mg twice daily. The sample in question was CD4+ T cells sorted from blood, obtained around week 31, from a patient treated with tofacitinib. These receptors were collected from a human donor with alopecia areata.

In DNA, the CDR3 is TGTGCCTGGAGTGTACTAGTAGGGGGGACTAGCGGCCACACAGATACGCAGTATTTT. Translated: CAWSVLVGGTSGHTDTQYF. V usage is TRBV30 and J usage is TRBJ2-3; TRBD2 agrees at 11 bases. The V segment lost 0 bases and the J segment 2 bases; nucleotides outside the gene matches: 13. The CDR3 spans 19 residues. Germline V gene data show CDR1 as GTSNPN and CDR2 as SVGIG (reference sequence).

The rearrangement uses TRBV6-5 and TRBJ2-1, with 9 bases aligning to TRBD1. In germline, CDR1 is MNHEY, CDR2 SVGAGI. The CDR3 is 14 residues long. With 6 bases clipped from V and 8 bases from J, the junction kept 8 bases outside the gene matches. Here the CDR3 DNA reads TGTGCCAGCAGCAACAGGGGGCTGAGTGATGAGCAGTTCTTC. Translated, it gives CASSNRGLSDEQFF.